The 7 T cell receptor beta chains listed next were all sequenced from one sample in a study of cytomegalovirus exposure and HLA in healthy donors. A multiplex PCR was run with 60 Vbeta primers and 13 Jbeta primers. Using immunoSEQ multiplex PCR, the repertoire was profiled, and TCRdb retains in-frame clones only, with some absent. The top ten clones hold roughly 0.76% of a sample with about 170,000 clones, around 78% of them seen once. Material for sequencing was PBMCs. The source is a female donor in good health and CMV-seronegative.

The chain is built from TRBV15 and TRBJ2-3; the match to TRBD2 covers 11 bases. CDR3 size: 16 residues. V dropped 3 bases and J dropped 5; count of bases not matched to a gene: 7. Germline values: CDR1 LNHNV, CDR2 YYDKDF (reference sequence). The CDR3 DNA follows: TGTGCCACCAGCAGTAGTAGAACTAGCGGGAGAGATACGCAGTATTTT. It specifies CATSSSRTSGRDTQYF. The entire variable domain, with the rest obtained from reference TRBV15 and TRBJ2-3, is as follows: DAMVIQNPRYQVTQFGKPVTLSCSQTLNHNVMYWYQQKSSQAPKLLFHYYDKDFNNEADTPDNFQSRRPNTSFCFLDIRSPGLGDTAMYLCATSSSRTSGRDTQYFGPGTRLTVL.

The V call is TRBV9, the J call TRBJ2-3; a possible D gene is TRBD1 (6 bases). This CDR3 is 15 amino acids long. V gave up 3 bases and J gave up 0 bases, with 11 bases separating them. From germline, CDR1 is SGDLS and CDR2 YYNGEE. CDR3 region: CASSASRGSTDTQYF. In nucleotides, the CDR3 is TGTGCCAGCAGCGCCTCCAGGGGAAGCACAGATACGCAGTATTTT.

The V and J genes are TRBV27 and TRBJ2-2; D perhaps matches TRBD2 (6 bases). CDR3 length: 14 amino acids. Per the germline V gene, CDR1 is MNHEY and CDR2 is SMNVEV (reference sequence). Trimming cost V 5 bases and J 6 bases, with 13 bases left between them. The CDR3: CASSLLGGAGELFF. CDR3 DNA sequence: TGTGCCAGCAGTCTCTTAGGCGGGGCCGGGGAGCTGTTTTTT.

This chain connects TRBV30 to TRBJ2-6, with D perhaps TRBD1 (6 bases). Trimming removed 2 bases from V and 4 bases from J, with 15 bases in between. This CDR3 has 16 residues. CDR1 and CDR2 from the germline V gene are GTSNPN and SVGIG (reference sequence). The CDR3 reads CAWSLGAVRGANVLTF. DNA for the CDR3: TGTGCCTGGAGTTTGGGGGCCGTTAGGGGGGCCAACGTCCTGACTTTC.

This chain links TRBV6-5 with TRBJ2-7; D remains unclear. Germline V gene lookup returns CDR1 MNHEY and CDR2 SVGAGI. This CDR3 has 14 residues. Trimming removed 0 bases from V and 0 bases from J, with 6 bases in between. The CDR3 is CASSYSGASYEQYF. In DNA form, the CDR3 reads TGTGCCAGCAGTTACTCGGGCGCCTCCTACGAGCAGTACTTC.

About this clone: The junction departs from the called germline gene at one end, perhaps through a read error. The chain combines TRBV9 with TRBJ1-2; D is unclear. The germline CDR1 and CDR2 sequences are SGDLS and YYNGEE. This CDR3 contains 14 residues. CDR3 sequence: CASSAPPGLPQLYF. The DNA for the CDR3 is TGTGCCAGCAGCGCTCCTCCCGGACTCCCACAACTCTACTTC.

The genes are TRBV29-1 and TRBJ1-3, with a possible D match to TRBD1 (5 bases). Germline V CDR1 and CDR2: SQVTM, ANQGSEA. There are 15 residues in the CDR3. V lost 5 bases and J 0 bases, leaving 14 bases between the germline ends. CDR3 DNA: TGCAGCGTTCTGGACACCTTCAGCTCTGGAAACACCATATATTTT. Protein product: CSVLDTFSSGNTIYF.